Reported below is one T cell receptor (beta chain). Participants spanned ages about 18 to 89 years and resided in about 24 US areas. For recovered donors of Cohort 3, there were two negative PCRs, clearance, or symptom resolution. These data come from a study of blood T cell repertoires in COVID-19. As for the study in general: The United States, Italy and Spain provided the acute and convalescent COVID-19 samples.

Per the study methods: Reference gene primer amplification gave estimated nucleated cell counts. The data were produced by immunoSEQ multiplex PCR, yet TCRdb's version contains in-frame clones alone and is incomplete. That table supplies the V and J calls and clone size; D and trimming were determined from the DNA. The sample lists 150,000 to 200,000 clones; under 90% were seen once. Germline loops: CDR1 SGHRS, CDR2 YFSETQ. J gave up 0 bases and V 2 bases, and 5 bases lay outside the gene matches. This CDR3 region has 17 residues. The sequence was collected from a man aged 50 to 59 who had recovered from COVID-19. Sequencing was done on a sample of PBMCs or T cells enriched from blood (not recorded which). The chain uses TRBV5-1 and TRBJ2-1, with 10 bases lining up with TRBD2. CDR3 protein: CASSFLAGVSSYNEQFF. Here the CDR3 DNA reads TGCGCCAGCAGCTTTCTAGCGGGGGTCAGCTCCTACAATGAGCAGTTCTTC.